This TCR beta chain was recorded in a study of cytomegalovirus exposure and HLA in healthy donors. This PCR relied on a set of 60 Vbeta primers and 13 Jbeta primers. The data were produced by immunoSEQ multiplex PCR, yet TCRdb's version contains in-frame clones alone and is incomplete. The table lists around 200,000 clones, 86% of them singletons, with less than 0.4% in the top ten. The germline V gene has CDR1 MNHNS and CDR2 SASEGT. V was clipped by 5 bases and J by 8 bases; unmatched bases: 8. CDR3 length: 14 residues. The chain carries TRBV6-1 and TRBJ1-2; 10 nucleotides agree with TRBD1. Sequences were obtained from PBMCs. This TCR derives from a woman aged 25 to 39 in good health and CMV-seronegative. In nucleotides, the CDR3 is TGTGCCAGCAGTCACCCCGGGACAGGGGAGGGCTACACCTTC. Its protein product is CASSHPGTGEGYTF.